The 17 T cell receptor beta chains listed next were all sequenced from one sample in a study of T cell clones after liver transplantation. This table comes from immunoSEQ multiplex PCR, and its TCRdb copy is limited to in-frame clones, with some not included. This table holds about 74,000 clones, 75% to 85% found once. The sequences come from CD4+ T cells from blood, collected before liver transplant. All receptors come from a human donor who received a liver transplant.

This chain connects TRBV18 to TRBJ1-2; TRBD1 might be the D (6 bases). V was cut by 2 bases and J by 4 bases, with 14 bases left in between. The CDR3 length is 15 residues. CDR1 and CDR2 from the germline V gene are KGHSH and LQKENI. DNA for the CDR3: TGTGCCAGCTCACCAGAGGGGGACCCAATCTATGGCTACACCTTC. Protein sequence: CASSPEGDPIYGYTF.

The chain uses TRBV7-3 and TRBJ2-1; 14 bases map to TRBD2. Trimming removed 4 bases from V and 9 bases from J; junction bases left unmatched: 5. Germline V gives CDR1 SGHTA, CDR2 FQGTGA. This CDR3 spans 15 amino acids. The CDR3 sequence: CASSSGLAGVGEQFF. CDR3 sequence (DNA): TGTGCCAGCAGCTCGGGACTAGCGGGAGTGGGTGAGCAGTTCTTC.

This clone has a single count. The chain links TRBV6-5 to TRBJ1-4, with D possibly being TRBD1 (6 bases). Germline assignment: CDR1 MNHEY and CDR2 SVGAGI. CDR3 size: 15 residues. Trimming removed 0 bases at V and 8 bases at J, with 13 bases between. For the CDR3, the DNA is TGTGCCAGCAGTTACTCGCGGGACACCGGAGAAAAACTGTTTTTT. Its translation: CASSYSRDTGEKLFF.

The chain recombines TRBV6-5 with TRBJ2-5; D tentatively fits TRBD1 or TRBD2 (5 bases each). There are 16 residues in the CDR3. Germline CDR1 MNHEY, CDR2 SVGAGI. With 0 bases removed from V and 2 bases from J, the gap between germline ends came to 13 bases. The CDR3 DNA follows: TGTGCCAGCAGTTACTCGATGAGGGGCTGGCAAGAGACCCAGTACTTC. This gives the protein CASSYSMRGWQETQYF.

This clone was picked up one time. V gene TRBV4-3 combines with J gene TRBJ2-2; D not resolved. This CDR3 contains 16 residues. Germline CDR1 is LGHNA and CDR2 is YSLEER. V was shortened by 0 bases and J by 2 bases, with 10 bases between the two germline ends. CDR3 in DNA: TGCGCCAGCAGCCAAGACGTAGCCGAAAACACCGGGGAGCTGTTTTTT. Protein: CASSQDVAENTGELFF.

The CDR3 reads CATRRGLNEKLFF. The DNA for the CDR3 is TGTGCCACCCGAAGGGGGTTAAATGAAAAACTGTTTTTT. The rearrangement links TRBV11-2 to TRBJ1-4; D perhaps matches TRBD1 (6 bases). Germline loops: CDR1 SGHAT, CDR2 FQNNGV. The CDR3 contains 13 residues. Trimming stripped 10 bases from V and 5 bases from J, with 14 bases between. The variable domain in full, with the rest retrieved from reference TRBV11-2 and TRBJ1-4, is EAGVAQSPRYKIIEKRQSVAFWCNPISGHATLYWYQQILGQGPKLLIQFQNNGVVDDSQLPKDRFSAERLKGVDSTLKIQPAKLEDSAVYLCATRRGLNEKLFFGSGTQLSVL.

The CDR3 DNA reads as TGTGCCAGTAGCATCAGGGGGCGGAGCTCTGGGGCCAACGTCCTGACTTTC. It specifies CASSIRGRSSGANVLTF. The rearrangement links TRBV19 to TRBJ2-6; 8 bases are a match to TRBD1. Germline V gives CDR1 LNHDA, CDR2 SQIVND (reference sequence). The V and J ends lost 6 bases and 0 bases, in that order; junction bases with no gene match: 7. The CDR3 totals 17 residues.

V usage is TRBV18 and J usage is TRBJ1-3; D perhaps matches TRBD1 (5 bases). Germline CDR1 KGHSH, CDR2 LQKENI. The CDR3 length is 16 residues. V was clipped by 1 base and J by 0 bases, with 10 bases between them. This chain's CDR3 is CASSPQGKSSGNTIYF. In DNA form, the CDR3 reads TGTGCCAGCTCACCACAGGGGAAAAGCTCTGGAAACACCATATATTTT.

This chain uses TRBV9 with TRBJ2-7; TRBD2 aligns across 9 bases. V lost 0 bases, J lost 2 bases, and 0 bases stayed unmatched. This CDR3 contains 14 residues. Germline V gene lookup returns CDR1 SGDLS and CDR2 YYNGEE. The CDR3 DNA sequence: TGTGCCAGCAGCGTAGGCGGGAGGGCCTACGAGCAGTACTTC. Its protein is CASSVGGRAYEQYF.

This sequence joins TRBV5-1 and TRBJ1-1; D gene ambiguous. V was clipped by 4 bases and J by 8 bases, with 12 bases between them. Germline V gene lookup returns CDR1 SGHRS and CDR2 YFSETQ. This CDR3 has 12 residues. The CDR3 DNA reads as TGCGCCAGCAGCCCGGACCTAAGGGAAGCTTTCTTT. It translates to CASSPDLREAFF.

The chain's CDR3 is CSVGKDTQYF. The DNA for the CDR3 is TGCAGCGTTGGAAAAGATACGCAGTATTTT. The rearrangement uses TRBV29-1 and TRBJ2-3; D gene uncertain. This CDR3 is built from 10 residues. The germline gives CDR1 SQVTM, CDR2 ANQGSEA. Trimming removed 4 bases from V and 5 bases from J, with 4 bases in between.

The V gene is TRBV28, the J gene TRBJ2-3, with 9 bases fitting TRBD1. CDR3 length: 14 amino acids. V shed 6 bases and J 3 bases; nucleotides not matched to a gene: 4. Germline V gene sequence: CDR1 MDHEN, CDR2 SYDVKM. The CDR3 protein is CASRRDRATDTQYF. CDR3 coding DNA: TGTGCCAGCAGACGGGACAGGGCAACAGATACGCAGTATTTT.

This chain links TRBV7-2 with TRBJ2-1, with D possibly called TRBD1 or TRBD2 (6 bases each). Germline V lookup: CDR1 SGHTA, CDR2 FQGNSA. The CDR3 covers 15 residues. Trimming shortened V by 5 bases and J by 5 bases, and 16 bases separated the two germline ends. CDR3 nucleotides: TGTGCCAGCAGCATCTTCTGGGGGGCGGACAATGAGCAGTTCTTC. It specifies CASSIFWGADNEQFF.

The rearrangement uses TRBV28 and TRBJ1-2; no clear D. CDR3 size: 12 residues. V gave up 4 bases and J gave up 4 bases, with 7 bases separating them. The germline CDR1 and CDR2 sequences are MDHEN and SYDVKM. Written as DNA, the CDR3 is TGTGCCAGCAGTTCTGATCTCTATGGCTACACCTTC. As protein: CASSSDLYGYTF.

V is TRBV19 and J is TRBJ2-4; 9 bases align to TRBD2. Per germline, CDR1 LNHDA and CDR2 SQIVND (reference sequence). The V and J ends lost 5 bases and 0 bases, in that order; junction bases with no gene match: 5. The CDR3 is 16 amino acids. This CDR3 reads CASSSGTSLAKNIQYF. As DNA, the CDR3 is TGTGCCAGTAGTTCGGGGACTAGCCTAGCCAAAAACATTCAGTACTTC.

The table lists this clone with a few counts. This sequence joins TRBV18 and TRBJ2-1; 8 bases agree with TRBD2. This CDR3 has 17 residues. Germline CDR1 is KGHSH and CDR2 is LQKENI. The V gene end was trimmed by 0 bases and the J gene end by 0 bases; junction bases not matched to a gene: 4. The CDR3: CASSPPVGTSSYNEQFF. CDR3 DNA sequence: TGTGCCAGCTCACCACCGGTGGGGACTAGCTCCTACAATGAGCAGTTCTTC.

The rearrangement links TRBV28 to TRBJ2-1; 9 bases are a match to TRBD2. Per the germline V gene, CDR1 is MDHEN and CDR2 is SYDVKM. This CDR3 is built from 18 residues. The V gene end was trimmed by 3 bases and the J gene end by 2 bases; junction bases not matched to a gene: 11. CDR3 DNA sequence: TGTGCCAGCAGTTTCAGGCGGGAGGGCAACGATCCCTACAATGAGCAGTTCTTC. It encodes CASSFRREGNDPYNEQFF.